This TCR beta chain is from a study of T cell responses to AZD1222 COVID-19 vaccine. Study-wide findings and caveats: Across the whole spike, CD4 TCRs peaked at regions 160-218 and 743-854. Unmutated regions of variants are reportedly targeted by nearly half of spike-specific TCRs.

Here immunoSEQ multiplex PCR was the method, and the copy in TCRdb shows in-frame clones only, minus some. The profile shows approximately 83,000 clones, about 89% of them singletons. The germline V gene has CDR1 LNHDA and CDR2 SQIVND (reference sequence). The trim removed 11 bases at V and 7 bases at J, leaving 13 bases unmatched. This CDR3 is built from 14 residues. Of note for this clone: Antigen: not known.

The chain links TRBV19 to TRBJ2-5; 10 positions agree with TRBD1. The sequence derives from an adult in good health. The sequencing here drew on peripheral blood, taken on day 0 of MenACWY control vaccination. CDR3 nucleotides: TGTGCCGTGGGAGGGACAGGGGATGGGGCGACCCAGTACTTC. It encodes CAVGGTGDGATQYF.